Each of the 20 T cell receptor beta chains below was sequenced from the same sample in a study of blood T cell repertoires in COVID-19. Assay: immunoSEQ multiplex PCR; the TCRdb copy retains only in-frame clones and omits some. Found here are some 250,000 clones, 91% of them singletons; the top ten hold around 1.3%. The sample taken for sequencing was PBMCs or T cells enriched from blood (not recorded which). All receptors come from a human donor in a cohort exposed to, infected with or recovered from COVID-19 (not recorded which). The donor label of this sample is uncertain.

The rearrangement uses TRBV19 and TRBJ2-1; 9 bases map to TRBD2. J lost 7 bases, V lost 5 bases, and 9 bases had no gene match. CDR3 size: 15 residues. Germline CDR1 is LNHDA and CDR2 is SQIVND (reference sequence). The CDR3 loop reads CASSRSGGILNEQFF. The CDR3, as DNA: TGTGCCAGTAGTCGGAGCGGGGGGATTCTTAATGAGCAGTTCTTC.

This chain uses TRBV19 with TRBJ2-7, with no clear D. V was shortened by 3 bases and J by 2 bases, with 11 bases between the two germline ends. Germline V gene sequence: CDR1 LNHDA, CDR2 SQIVND (reference sequence). This CDR3 region has 14 residues. The CDR3 DNA follows: TGTGCCAGTAGTATTTCGGGTTTTACCTACGAGCAGTACTTC. Encoded protein: CASSISGFTYEQYF.

The V gene is TRBV27, the J gene TRBJ2-1; a possible D gene is TRBD1 (6 bases). The CDR3 consists of 14 residues. Germline-derived CDR1 and CDR2 are MNHEY and SMNVEV (reference sequence). V shed 3 bases and J shed 3 bases, with 9 bases lying between them. The CDR3 DNA reads as TGTGCCAGCAGTTTGGGGGCAAACTACAATGAGCAGTTCTTC. Its translation is CASSLGANYNEQFF.

J is TRBJ1-1 and V is TRBV19; tentative D call: TRBD1 (6 bases). This CDR3 has 14 amino acids. Germline CDR1 is LNHDA and CDR2 is SQIVND (reference sequence). Trimming removed 1 base from V and 2 bases from J, with 8 bases in between. CDR3 nucleotide sequence: TGTGCCAGTAGTATAGGACAGGTCAACACTGAAGCTTTCTTT. As protein: CASSIGQVNTEAFF. Looking up the rest from reference TRBV19 and TRBJ1-1 gives the full variable domain: DGGITQSPKYLFRKEGQNVTLSCEQNLNHDAMYWYRQDPGQGLRLIYYSQIVNDFQKGDIAEGYSVSREKKESFPLTVTSAQKNPTAFYLCASSIGQVNTEAFFGQGTRLTVV.

The V and J genes are TRBV6-5 and TRBJ2-4; 10 positions agree with TRBD1. V trimming: 4 bases; J trimming: 1 base; junction bases outside the gene matches: 4. The CDR3 runs 16 residues. CDR1 is MNHEY, CDR2 SVGAGI, per germline. The CDR3 loop reads CASSSWTGGAKNIQYF. In DNA form, the CDR3 reads TGTGCCAGCAGTTCCTGGACAGGGGGGGCCAAAAACATTCAGTACTTC.

The chain carries TRBV19 and TRBJ2-5; 10 positions agree with TRBD2. The germline gives CDR1 LNHDA, CDR2 SQIVND (reference sequence). The CDR3 is 15 amino acids. V trimming: 8 bases; J trimming: 2 bases; junction bases outside the gene matches: 8. The CDR3 DNA sequence: TGTGCCAGTGGGACTAGCGCCGCGTCACAAGAGACCCAGTACTTC. It yields the protein CASGTSAASQETQYF.

The CDR3 is CASSPPRPGATNTDAFF. The CDR3 DNA is TGTGCCAGCAGCCCTCCGCGACCAGGGGCCACGAACACTGACGCTTTCTTT. The genes are TRBV21-1 and TRBJ1-1; the DNA was not compared with TRBD1, the D call given in the table. TRBV21-1 is labeled a pseudogene. CDR3 length: 17 amino acids.

The J gene is TRBJ2-3, the V gene TRBV7-2; TRBD2 matches 9 bases. Germline CDR1 reads SGHTA; CDR2 reads FQGNSA. CDR3 size: 15 residues. Germline trimming cut 1 base from V and 8 bases from J; bases unmatched to any gene: 7. In DNA form, the CDR3 reads TGTGCCAGCAGCTTAGTGGGCGGGGGGGCCGGTACGCAGTATTTT. Translated, it gives CASSLVGGGAGTQYF.

V usage is TRBV5-6 and J usage is TRBJ2-3; weak D call: TRBD2 (7 bases). Germline CDR1 reads SGHDT; CDR2 reads YYEEEE. V lost 1 base, J lost 1 base, and 10 bases lay in between. There are 15 residues in the CDR3. CDR3 sequence reads: CASSLRGARTDTQYF. Here the CDR3 DNA reads TGTGCCAGCAGCTTGCGGGGGGCCCGCACAGATACGCAGTATTTT.

The genes are TRBV3-1 (or the pseudogene TRBV3-2) and TRBJ2-7; weak D call: TRBD1 (5 bases). CDR3 length equals 14 residues. Looked up from germline, CDR1 is LGHDT and CDR2 is YNNKEL (reference sequence). The V end was cut by 0 bases, the J end by 3 bases, with 9 bases between. CDR3 nucleotides: TGTGCCAGCAGCCAAGATCAGGGCAACTACGAGCAGTACTTC. Protein product: CASSQDQGNYEQYF.

This chain links TRBV18 with TRBJ1-2; D uncertain. V gave up 8 bases and J gave up 6 bases, with 31 bases separating them. Germline V gene data show CDR1 as KGHSH and CDR2 as LQKENI. There are 18 residues in the CDR3. The CDR3 DNA is TGTGCCAGCCTCACCACCTTCCCTCGGGGTATGAGAGGGAATGGCTACACCTTC. Amino acid sequence: CASLTTFPRGMRGNGYTF.

V is TRBV7-3 and J is TRBJ1-1; TRBD1 aligns across 7 bases. Germline V gene data show CDR1 as SGHTA and CDR2 as FQGTGA. The CDR3 totals 16 residues. V trimming: 0 bases; J trimming: 3 bases; junction bases outside the gene matches: 7. The CDR3 DNA reads as TGTGCCAGCAGCTTAACGGCAGGGGGTCCTTACACTGAAGCTTTCTTT. This gives the protein CASSLTAGGPYTEAFF. The complete variable domain, with remaining parts taken from reference TRBV7-3 and TRBJ1-1, reads GAGVSQTPSNKVTEKGKYVELRCDPISGHTALYWYRQSLGQGPEFLIYFQGTGAADDSGLPNDRFFAVRPEGSVSTLKIQRTERGDSAVYLCASSLTAGGPYTEAFFGQGTRLTVV.

The gene calls are TRBV5-1 and TRBJ1-1; D remains ambiguous. The germline gives CDR1 SGHRS, CDR2 YFSETQ. Trimming left V 4 bases short and J 1 base short, with 20 bases between. The CDR3 sequence is 17 residues long. The CDR3 spells CASSPRKESRTNTEAFF. CDR3 coding DNA: TGCGCCAGCAGCCCACGTAAAGAATCTAGAACGAACACTGAAGCTTTCTTT.

J is TRBJ1-1 and V is TRBV18; D remains unclear. Germline CDR1 KGHSH, CDR2 LQKENI. V was trimmed by 3 bases and J by 1 base, leaving 12 bases between them. This CDR3 region has 15 residues. The CDR3 DNA sequence: TGTGCCAGCTCACCGGCCTGGCCATCGAACACTGAAGCTTTCTTT. Its protein is CASSPAWPSNTEAFF.

J is TRBJ2-3 and V is TRBV5-1; D gene unclear. V dropped 1 base and J dropped 4 bases, with 10 bases sitting between them. Germline CDR1 reads SGHRS; CDR2 reads YFSETQ. The CDR3 totals 14 residues. The CDR3 reads CASSLQAVADTQYF. The CDR3 DNA reads as TGCGCCAGCAGCTTGCAGGCCGTGGCAGATACGCAGTATTTT.

The chain uses TRBV11-2 and TRBJ1-1; D uncertain. Germline V lookup: CDR1 SGHAT, CDR2 FQNNGV. The CDR3 loop spans 15 amino acids. The ends were cut back, 10 bases at V and 0 bases at J, with 18 bases in the middle. CDR3 protein: CAIEEALGMNTEAFF. The CDR3 bases are TGTGCCATCGAGGAGGCCCTGGGCATGAACACTGAAGCTTTCTTT.

Concerning this clone: This may be a read error: a much more frequent sequence differs by one nucleotide. The chain carries TRBV7-9 and TRBJ1-2; possibly TRBD1 for D (5 bases). CDR3 length: 13 residues. V was pared by 5 bases and J by 2 bases, with 9 bases between. Per germline, CDR1 SEHNR and CDR2 FQNEAQ (reference sequence). CDR3 sequence: CASSLRGNYGYTF. As DNA, the CDR3 is TGTGCCAGCAGCCTCCGGGGGAACTATGGCTACACCTTC.

The rearrangement joins TRBV19 to TRBJ1-1; 7 bases line up with TRBD1. The CDR3 has 18 amino acids. Looked up from germline, CDR1 is LNHDA and CDR2 is SQIVND (reference sequence). V gave up 7 bases and J gave up 4 bases; unmatched junction bases: 21. As DNA, the CDR3 is TGTGCCAGTAAAGTTTTAGGTAGGGGGCAACCTTCTTTCACTGAAGCTTTCTTT. This codes for CASKVLGRGQPSFTEAFF.

This chain joins TRBV28 and TRBJ1-4, with D possibly TRBD1 on 6 matching bases. The V gene's germline CDR1 is MDHEN and CDR2 SYDVKM. V shed 6 bases and J shed 2 bases, with 13 bases lying between them. The CDR3 is 15 amino acids. CDR3 in amino acids: CASSWGGATNEKLFF. The DNA of the CDR3 is TGTGCCAGCAGCTGGGGGGGGGCGACTAATGAAAAACTGTTTTTT.

The chain uses TRBV10-3 and TRBJ1-1; no clear D gene. CDR1 ENHRY and CDR2 SYGVKD come from the germline V gene. The CDR3 contains 13 residues. V lost 11 bases to trimming and J lost 0 bases, with 13 bases between them. The CDR3 loop is CAVGAGVNTEAFF. DNA of the CDR3: TGTGCCGTTGGTGCAGGCGTGAACACTGAAGCTTTCTTT.